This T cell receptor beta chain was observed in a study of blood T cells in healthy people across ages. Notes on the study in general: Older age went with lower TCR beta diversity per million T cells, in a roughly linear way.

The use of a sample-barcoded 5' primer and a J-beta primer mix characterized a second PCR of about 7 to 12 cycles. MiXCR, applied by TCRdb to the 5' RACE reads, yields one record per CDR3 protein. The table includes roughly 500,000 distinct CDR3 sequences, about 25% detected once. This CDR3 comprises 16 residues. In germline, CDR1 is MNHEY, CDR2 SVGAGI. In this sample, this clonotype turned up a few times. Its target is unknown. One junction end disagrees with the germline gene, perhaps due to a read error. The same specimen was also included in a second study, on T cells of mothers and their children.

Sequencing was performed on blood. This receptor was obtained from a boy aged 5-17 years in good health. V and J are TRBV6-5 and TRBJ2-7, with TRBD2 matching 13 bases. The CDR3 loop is CAGSYSGLAGSYEQYF. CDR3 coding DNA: TGTGCCGGCAGTTACTCGGGACTAGCGGGATCCTACGAGCAGTACTTC.